This T cell receptor (beta chain) was identified in a study of blood T cell repertoires in COVID-19. Across the study: T cells, B-cell-depleted T cells, or PBMCs provided the cDNA or gDNA that served as material.

A few counts support this clone. Methods used by the authors: Reference gene primer amplification gave estimated nucleated cell counts. Profiling relied on immunoSEQ multiplex PCR, and the TCRdb table lists in-frame clones only, not all of them. The V and J calls and clone size were taken over from that table, and D and trimming were inferred from the DNA. The repertoire has 35,000 to 55,000 clones, approximately 91% of them found once; the top ten carry over 5%. V shed 4 bases and J shed 4 bases, with 10 bases lying between them. Germline V gives CDR1 SGHAT, CDR2 FQDESV (reference sequence). The CDR3 covers 14 residues.

The sequence derives from a human donor in a cohort sampled during active COVID-19. The source material was peripheral blood. This rearrangement joins TRBV11-1 to TRBJ2-2; the D gene is possibly TRBD1 (6 bases). CDR3 amino acids: CASSSTGPTGELFF. Written as DNA, the CDR3 is TGTGCCAGCAGCTCAACAGGGCCCACCGGGGAGCTGTTTTTT.